A single sample gave rise to the 28 T cell receptor beta chains below, sequenced in a study of cytomegalovirus exposure and HLA in healthy donors. The protocol was immunoSEQ multiplex PCR, while the TCRdb copy is restricted to in-frame clones and leaves out a portion. Here the sample spans about 70,000 clones, approximately 95% being singletons. The sample taken for sequencing was PBMCs. The receptor source for this set is a man aged 18-30 years in good health and CMV-seropositive.

The chain links TRBV27 to TRBJ2-7; 10 positions agree with TRBD2. Looked up from germline, CDR1 is MNHEY and CDR2 is SMNVEV (reference sequence). This CDR3 is built from 15 residues. V shed 5 bases, J shed 3 bases, and the junction held 7 bases outside the gene matches. The chain's CDR3 is CASSISGRASYEQYF. The CDR3 DNA reads TGTGCCAGCAGTATAAGCGGGAGGGCAAGCTACGAGCAGTACTTC.

This rearrangement joins TRBV7-6 to TRBJ2-2, with D unclear. The CDR3 has 12 residues. Trimming stripped 5 bases from V and 3 bases from J, with 4 bases between. Germline V gene lookup returns CDR1 SGHVS and CDR2 FNYEAQ. CDR3 loop: CASSPYTGELFF. Here the CDR3 DNA reads TGTGCCAGCAGCCCCTACACCGGGGAGCTGTTTTTT.

The rearrangement uses TRBV10-3 and TRBJ1-2, with 8 bases identical to TRBD1. Germline lookup yields CDR1 ENHRY and CDR2 SYGVKD. After removal of 0 bases from V and 7 bases from J, the junction contained 31 bases not matched to a gene. The CDR3 consists of 23 residues. The CDR3 spells CAISESRIGVSDRGFRSPCGYTF. Written as DNA, the CDR3 is TGTGCCATCAGTGAGTCGAGAATTGGGGTAAGTGACAGGGGTTTCCGGTCCCCGTGTGGCTACACCTTC.

V and J are TRBV5-4 and TRBJ1-1; possibly TRBD1 for D (6 bases). Germline-derived CDR1 and CDR2 are SGHNT and YYREEE (reference sequence). Trimming took 4 bases from V and 7 from J, leaving 11 bases between them. This CDR3 is 12 amino acids long. CDR3 sequence reads: CASSTLQGEAFF. The DNA for the CDR3 is TGTGCCAGCAGCACCCTACAGGGTGAAGCTTTCTTT.

The V call is TRBV5-6, the J call TRBJ2-2, with 9 bases aligning to TRBD1. The CDR3 contains 16 residues. Germline V gene lookup returns CDR1 SGHDT and CDR2 YYEEEE. With V trimmed by 3 bases and J by 5 bases, 8 bases remained unmatched. The DNA of the CDR3 is TGTGCCAGCAGCTGGGCTGACAGGGGGGGAACCGGGGAGCTGTTTTTT. This translates into CASSWADRGGTGELFF.

V gene TRBV4-2 combines with J gene TRBJ2-7; D is undetermined. The germline gives CDR1 LGHNA, CDR2 YNFKEQ. Trimming cost V 0 bases and J 3 bases, with 12 bases left between them. The CDR3 loop spans 15 amino acids. The DNA of the CDR3 is TGTGCCAGCAGCCAAGATCAGCCTGGCGGCTACGAGCAGTACTTC. Its protein is CASSQDQPGGYEQYF.

V gene TRBV27 combines with J gene TRBJ2-7; 11 positions match TRBD2. The length of the CDR3 is 15 residues. Germline lookup yields CDR1 MNHEY and CDR2 SMNVEV (reference sequence). V gave up 2 bases and J gave up 7 bases; unmatched junction bases: 7. In DNA, the CDR3 is TGTGCCAGCAGTTTACTAGCGGGAGGTTCGGGGGAGCAGTACTTC. Its protein is CASSLLAGGSGEQYF.

V and J are TRBV5-1 and TRBJ2-5, with D maybe TRBD1 (6 bases). Germline V gene lookup returns CDR1 SGHRS and CDR2 YFSETQ. The V end lost 1 base, the J end lost 5 bases, and 18 bases lay between the germline ends. CDR3 length equals 16 residues. CDR3 in DNA: TGCGCCAGCAGCTTGCGACAAGGCAGGGGAGCGGAGACCCAGTACTTC. This gives the protein CASSLRQGRGAETQYF.

CDR3 bases: TGTGCCAGCTCATCGACAGGGGATACGCAGTATTTT. This translates into CASSSTGDTQYF. The chain is built from TRBV18 and TRBJ2-3; TRBD1 matches 7 bases. V was pared by 5 bases and J by 6 bases, with 2 bases of the junction left unmatched. The CDR3 contains 12 residues. Germline assignment: CDR1 KGHSH and CDR2 LQKENI.

Only one count was recorded for this clone. This chain joins TRBV7-2 and TRBJ1-2; D might be TRBD1 (6 bases). Between the trimmed V and J ends, which lost 2 bases and 0 bases, there was a span of 10 bases. Per the germline V gene, CDR1 is SGHTA and CDR2 is FQGNSA. CDR3 length: 15 residues. The CDR3 here is CASSLQGTANYGYTF. In DNA form, the CDR3 reads TGTGCCAGCAGCTTACAGGGGACCGCTAACTATGGCTACACCTTC.

The gene calls are TRBV18 and TRBJ2-2, with D possibly TRBD1 on 6 matching bases. V lost 3 bases and J 0 bases, leaving 8 bases between the germline ends. The CDR3 is 15 amino acids. The germline CDR1 and CDR2 sequences are KGHSH and LQKENI. DNA of the CDR3: TGTGCCAGCTCACCCAGGGGTACGAACACCGGGGAGCTGTTTTTT. This encodes CASSPRGTNTGELFF.

V is TRBV2 and J is TRBJ2-5, with TRBD2 matching over 12 bases. Trimming cost V 6 bases and J 5 bases; bases outside gene matches: 10. The germline gives CDR1 SNHLY, CDR2 FYNNEI. The CDR3 contains 16 residues. The CDR3 sequence: CASRMTSGSAEETQYF. DNA of the CDR3: TGTGCCAGCAGGATGACTAGCGGGAGTGCGGAGGAGACCCAGTACTTC.

V and J are TRBV10-3 and TRBJ2-7, with 7 bases identical to TRBD1. J was trimmed by 0 bases and V by 10 bases; bases with no gene match: 9. The germline V gene encodes CDR1 ENHRY and CDR2 SYGVKD. The CDR3 runs to 14 residues. The CDR3 here is CATGQAESSYEQYF. For the CDR3, the DNA is TGTGCCACAGGACAGGCCGAAAGCTCCTACGAGCAGTACTTC.

On this clone itself: This sample includes further DNA sequences coding for the same CDR3. The DNA for the CDR3 is TGTGCCAGCAGTCCTGGCACCTACGAGCAGTACTTC. Translating gives CASSPGTYEQYF. The rearrangement uses TRBV28 and TRBJ2-7; the D is unclear. The CDR3 length is 12 residues. V lost 5 bases and J 2 bases, leaving 7 bases between the germline ends. In germline, CDR1 is MDHEN, CDR2 SYDVKM.

V gene TRBV10-1 combines with J gene TRBJ2-7; 14 bases match TRBD2. CDR1 and CDR2 (germline): WNHNN, SYGVQD (reference sequence). Germline trimming cut 7 bases from V and 5 bases from J; bases unmatched to any gene: 10. The CDR3 sequence is 16 residues long. CDR3 in DNA: TGCGCCAGCAAGACTAGCGGGAGGGCCGATCTCCACGAGCAGTACTTC. This gives the protein CASKTSGRADLHEQYF.

This chain joins TRBV29-1 and TRBJ2-5, with 7 bases aligning to TRBD2. The CDR3 runs to 14 residues. J was trimmed by 5 bases and V by 5 bases; bases with no gene match: 11. Germline-derived CDR1 and CDR2 are SQVTM and ANQGSEA. This CDR3 reads CSVSPRGSIETQYF. The CDR3 coding sequence is TGCAGCGTTAGCCCCCGCGGGAGTATTGAGACCCAGTACTTC.

In this sample, this clone turned up once. The chain joins TRBV7-6 to TRBJ2-7; 12 bases match TRBD2. This CDR3 has 15 residues. The V and J ends lost 4 bases and 5 bases, in that order; junction bases with no gene match: 6. Germline V gene lookup returns CDR1 SGHVS and CDR2 FNYEAQ. DNA for the CDR3: TGTGCCAGCAGCTCTCTAGCGGGAGGGCCCGACGAGCAGTACTTC. Translated, it gives CASSSLAGGPDEQYF.

This clone was seen only once. V is TRBV18 and J is TRBJ2-5; 8 nucleotides match TRBD1. This CDR3 contains 15 residues. CDR1 and CDR2 (germline): KGHSH, LQKENI. J lost 2 bases, V lost 5 bases, and 7 bases had no gene match. In DNA form, the CDR3 reads TGTGCCAGCTCAACCCGGGACAGGTGGCAAGAGACCCAGTACTTC. The encoded protein is CASSTRDRWQETQYF.

This clone has a handful of counts. This rearrangement joins TRBV5-4 to TRBJ2-3; D ambiguous. The CDR3 is 16 amino acids. CDR1 and CDR2 from the germline V gene are SGHNT and YYREEE (reference sequence). V was cut by 0 bases and J by 2 bases, with 13 bases left in between. The CDR3 nucleotides are TGTGCCAGCAGCTTGGATACCAGCGTACCCACAGATACGCAGTATTTT. It encodes CASSLDTSVPTDTQYF.

The chain employs TRBV30 and TRBJ2-1; perhaps TRBD1 as D (5 bases). Germline V gene data show CDR1 as GTSNPN and CDR2 as SVGIG (reference sequence). CDR3 length: 14 residues. Trimming took off 0 bases at V and 6 bases at J, with 12 bases between the two ends. DNA of the CDR3: TGTGCCTGGAGTGTATTTTCAGGGTTCAATGAGCAGTTCTTC. It codes for CAWSVFSGFNEQFF. The full variable domain, with the rest looked up from reference TRBV30 and TRBJ2-1, is SQTIHQWPATLVQPVGSPLSLECTVEGTSNPNLYWYRQAAGRGLQLLFYSVGIGQISSEVPQNLSASRPQDRQFILSSKKLLLSDSGFYLCAWSVFSGFNEQFFGPGTRLTVL.

The V call is TRBV28, the J call TRBJ2-5, with 11 bases that match TRBD2. The J segment lost 5 bases and the V segment lost 3 bases, leaving 11 bases of the junction unmatched. The CDR3 extends over 17 amino acids. CDR1 and CDR2 from the germline V gene are MDHEN and SYDVKM. The CDR3 DNA reads as TGTGCCAGCAGTTTGCTTAGCGGGAGGGCCGACGTGGAGACCCAGTACTTC. Translated: CASSLLSGRADVETQYF.

This chain connects TRBV5-1 to TRBJ2-1; 12 nucleotides align to TRBD1. The CDR3 is 16 amino acids. CDR1 and CDR2 from the germline V gene are SGHRS and YFSETQ. V shed 4 bases, J shed 3 bases, and the junction held 5 bases outside the gene matches. CDR3 residues: CASSGGQGAVYNEQFF. The DNA of the CDR3 is TGCGCCAGCAGCGGGGGACAGGGGGCTGTCTACAATGAGCAGTTCTTC.

This chain joins TRBV19 and TRBJ2-1, with TRBD2 identical over 10 bases. This CDR3 contains 16 residues. The J segment lost 4 bases and the V segment lost 1 base, leaving 4 bases of the junction unmatched. Per germline, CDR1 LNHDA and CDR2 SQIVND (reference sequence). Written as DNA, the CDR3 is TGTGCCAGTAGTATAGGGAGGACTAGCGGTTACAATGAGCAGTTCTTC. It encodes CASSIGRTSGYNEQFF.

V and J are TRBV6-6 and TRBJ2-1; no reliable D call. CDR1 and CDR2 (germline): MNHNY, SVGAGI (reference sequence). The V gene lost 0 bases and the J gene lost 14 bases, with 11 bases spanning the gap. The CDR3 is made up of 12 amino acids. CDR3 sequence (DNA): TGTGCCAGCAGTTACTCGAAACTAAGCAAGTTCTTC. Its protein is CASSYSKLSKFF.

J is TRBJ2-6 and V is TRBV29-1; D perhaps matches TRBD1 (6 bases). Per the germline V gene, CDR1 is SQVTM and CDR2 is ANQGSEA. The CDR3 totals 21 residues. V lost 2 bases and J 0 bases, leaving 26 bases between the germline ends. This CDR3 reads CSVELRATPGVRASGANVLTF. For the CDR3, the DNA is TGCAGCGTTGAACTGAGGGCGACTCCAGGGGTTCGGGCCTCTGGGGCCAACGTCCTGACTTTC.

The chain has TRBV9 and TRBJ2-7, with 9 bases aligning to TRBD2. The CDR3 contains 13 residues. CDR1 is SGDLS, CDR2 YYNGEE, per germline. J gave up 5 bases and V 3 bases, and 3 bases lay outside the gene matches. CDR3 DNA: TGTGCCAGCAGCGAGGCGGGGGGGAACGAGCAGTACTTC. This gives the protein CASSEAGGNEQYF.

The rearrangement uses TRBV28 and TRBJ2-2; TRBD2 agrees at 13 bases. Losses at the gene ends were 4 bases for V and 7 bases for J; bases not matched to a gene: 9. The CDR3 runs to 17 residues. Looked up from germline, CDR1 is MDHEN and CDR2 is SYDVKM. In DNA, the CDR3 is TGTGCCAGCAGTTATTTACTAGCGGGAGGGACTGACGGGGAGCTGTTTTTT. It yields the protein CASSYLLAGGTDGELFF.

The chain employs TRBV10-3 and TRBJ1-1; D is ambiguous. This CDR3 has 13 amino acids. V was shortened by 6 bases and J by 2 bases, with 10 bases between the two germline ends. Germline V gene sequence: CDR1 ENHRY, CDR2 SYGVKD. CDR3 DNA sequence: TGTGCCATCAGCGTCTCCTATAACACTGAAGCTTTCTTT. Translating it yields CAISVSYNTEAFF.